Listed here is a single TCR beta chain. This sample was included in a study of blood T cell repertoires in COVID-19. Study at large: T cells, B-cell-depleted T cells, or PBMCs provided the cDNA or gDNA that served as material.

The V end lost 5 bases, the J end lost 6 bases, and 25 bases lay between the germline ends. The CDR3 totals 17 residues. Germline values: CDR1 SEHNR, CDR2 FQNEAQ (reference sequence). Authors' processing steps: Amplified reference gene primers provided the basis for estimating nucleated cell counts. The repertoire was sequenced with immunoSEQ multiplex PCR; TCRdb's copy has only in-frame clones and lacks some. V, J and clone size derive from that table, while D and trimming were established from the DNA sequence. The sample contains 80,000 to 95,000 clones, 87% of which appear only once. The receptor comes from a human donor in a cohort sampled during active COVID-19. The chain recombines TRBV7-9 with TRBJ1-2; possibly TRBD1 for D (6 bases). Source material: peripheral blood. CDR3 DNA: TGTGCCAGCAGCGCGCCTATGGACAGAACAGGATATGATGGCTACACCTTC. Amino acid sequence: CASSAPMDRTGYDGYTF.